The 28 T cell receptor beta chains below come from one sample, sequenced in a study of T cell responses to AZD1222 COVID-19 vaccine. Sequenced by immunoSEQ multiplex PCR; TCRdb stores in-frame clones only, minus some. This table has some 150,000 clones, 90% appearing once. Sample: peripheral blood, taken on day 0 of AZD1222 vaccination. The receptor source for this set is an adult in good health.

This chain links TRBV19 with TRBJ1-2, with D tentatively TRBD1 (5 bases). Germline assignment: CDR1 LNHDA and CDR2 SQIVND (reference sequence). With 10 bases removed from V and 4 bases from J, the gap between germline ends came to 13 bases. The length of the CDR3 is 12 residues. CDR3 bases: TGTGCCACCACGGACACGATCTATGGCTACACCTTC. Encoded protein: CATTDTIYGYTF.

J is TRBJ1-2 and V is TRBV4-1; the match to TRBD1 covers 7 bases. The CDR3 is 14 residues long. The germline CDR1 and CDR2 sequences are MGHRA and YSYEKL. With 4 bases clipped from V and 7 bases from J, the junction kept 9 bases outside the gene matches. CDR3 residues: CASSPRQGGSGYTF. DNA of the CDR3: TGCGCCAGCAGCCCTCGACAGGGCGGTAGTGGCTACACCTTC.

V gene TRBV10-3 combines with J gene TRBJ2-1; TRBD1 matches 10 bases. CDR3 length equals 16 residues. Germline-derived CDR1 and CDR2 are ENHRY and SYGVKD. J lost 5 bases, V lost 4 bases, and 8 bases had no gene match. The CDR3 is CAISGGIGTGDNEQFF. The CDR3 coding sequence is TGTGCCATCAGTGGAGGGATCGGGACAGGGGACAATGAGCAGTTCTTC.

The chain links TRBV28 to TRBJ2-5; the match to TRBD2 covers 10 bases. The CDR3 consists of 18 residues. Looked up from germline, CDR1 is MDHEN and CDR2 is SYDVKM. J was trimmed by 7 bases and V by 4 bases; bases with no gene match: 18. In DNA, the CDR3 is TGTGCCAGCAGTTCAATAGCCCTAGCGGGAGTTTGGGGGGGGACCCAGTACTTC. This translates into CASSSIALAGVWGGTQYF.

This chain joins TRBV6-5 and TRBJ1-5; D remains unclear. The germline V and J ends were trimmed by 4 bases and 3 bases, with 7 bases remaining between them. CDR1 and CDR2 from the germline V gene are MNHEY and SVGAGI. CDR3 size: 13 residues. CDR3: CASSSRINQPQHF. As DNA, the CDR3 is TGTGCCAGCAGTTCTCGGATCAATCAGCCCCAGCATTTT.

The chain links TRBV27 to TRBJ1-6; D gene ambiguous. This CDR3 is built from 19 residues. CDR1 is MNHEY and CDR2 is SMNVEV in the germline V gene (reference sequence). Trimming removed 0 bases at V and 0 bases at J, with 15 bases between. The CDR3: CASSLSQPGAFSYNSPLHF. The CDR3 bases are TGTGCCAGCAGTTTATCGCAGCCCGGAGCATTCTCCTATAATTCACCCCTCCACTTT.

The CDR3 DNA follows: TGTGCCAGCCAAATGGACAGGGCAAAACTGTTTTTT. Its translation: CASQMDRAKLFF. The chain is built from TRBV2 and TRBJ1-4; TRBD1 aligns across 8 bases. CDR3 length equals 12 residues. The germline gives CDR1 SNHLY, CDR2 FYNNEI. V lost 8 bases to trimming and J lost 10 bases; unmatched junction nucleotides: 6.

The CDR3 DNA reads as TGTGCCAGCAGCACCGATAGCGGGAGAGGATCCTACAATGAGCAGTTCTTC. Translating it yields CASSTDSGRGSYNEQFF. This chain uses TRBV7-2 with TRBJ2-1; 9 bases align to TRBD2. The germline CDR1 and CDR2 sequences are SGHTA and FQGNSA. The CDR3 runs to 17 residues. V was pared by 5 bases and J by 1 base, with 9 bases of the junction left unmatched.

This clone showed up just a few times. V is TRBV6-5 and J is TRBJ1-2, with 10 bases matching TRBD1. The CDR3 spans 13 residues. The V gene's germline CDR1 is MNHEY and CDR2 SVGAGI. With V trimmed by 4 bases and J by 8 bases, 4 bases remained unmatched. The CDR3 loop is CASSFRTGGGYTF. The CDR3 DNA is TGTGCCAGCAGTTTTAGGACAGGGGGAGGCTACACCTTC.

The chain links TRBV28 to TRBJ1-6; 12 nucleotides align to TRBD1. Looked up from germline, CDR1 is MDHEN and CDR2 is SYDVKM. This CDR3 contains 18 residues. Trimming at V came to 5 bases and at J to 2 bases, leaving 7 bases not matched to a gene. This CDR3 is CASSVPGQGAPYNSPLHF. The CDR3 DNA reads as TGTGCCAGCAGTGTCCCGGGACAGGGGGCCCCCTATAATTCACCCCTCCACTTT.

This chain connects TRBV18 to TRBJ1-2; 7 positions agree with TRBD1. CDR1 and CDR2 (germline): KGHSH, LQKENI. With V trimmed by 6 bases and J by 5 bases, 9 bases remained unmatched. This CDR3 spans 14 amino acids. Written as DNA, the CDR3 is TGTGCCAGCTCGCCCACAGGGGAGACTTATGGCTACACCTTC. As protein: CASSPTGETYGYTF.

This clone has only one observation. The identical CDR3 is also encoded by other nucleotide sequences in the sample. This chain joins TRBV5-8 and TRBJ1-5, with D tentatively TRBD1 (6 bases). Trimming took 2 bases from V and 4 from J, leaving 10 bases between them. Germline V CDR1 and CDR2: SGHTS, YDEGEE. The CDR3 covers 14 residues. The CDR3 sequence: CASSLRQGNQPQHF. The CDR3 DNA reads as TGTGCCAGCAGCTTACGGCAGGGGAATCAGCCCCAGCATTTT.

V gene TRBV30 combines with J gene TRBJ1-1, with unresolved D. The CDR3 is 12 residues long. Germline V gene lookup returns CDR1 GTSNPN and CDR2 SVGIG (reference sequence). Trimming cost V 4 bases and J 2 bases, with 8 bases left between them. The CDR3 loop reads CAWKRDNTEAFF. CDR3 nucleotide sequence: TGTGCCTGGAAACGGGATAACACTGAAGCTTTCTTT.

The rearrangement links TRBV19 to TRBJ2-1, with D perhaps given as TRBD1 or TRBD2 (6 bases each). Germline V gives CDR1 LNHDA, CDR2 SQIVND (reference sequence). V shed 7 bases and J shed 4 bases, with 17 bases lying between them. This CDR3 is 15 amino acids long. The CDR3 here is CASNLQGGLYNEQFF. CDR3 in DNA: TGTGCCAGTAACCTACAGGGAGGTCTTTACAATGAGCAGTTCTTC.

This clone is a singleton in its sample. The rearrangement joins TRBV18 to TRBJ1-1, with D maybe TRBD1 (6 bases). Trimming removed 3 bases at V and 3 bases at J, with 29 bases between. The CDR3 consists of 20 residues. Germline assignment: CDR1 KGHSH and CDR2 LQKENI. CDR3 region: CASSPNRQGGEGVGDTEAFF. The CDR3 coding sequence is TGTGCCAGCTCACCCAACCGCCAAGGGGGGGAAGGGGTCGGGGACACTGAAGCTTTCTTT.

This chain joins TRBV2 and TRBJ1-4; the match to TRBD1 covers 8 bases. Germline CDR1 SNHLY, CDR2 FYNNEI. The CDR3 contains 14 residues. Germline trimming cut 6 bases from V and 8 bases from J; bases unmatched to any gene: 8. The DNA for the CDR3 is TGTGCCAGCAGAGCCCACAGGGGGGAGGAAAAACTGTTTTTT. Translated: CASRAHRGEEKLFF.

The DNA for the CDR3 is TGTGCCAGCAGTTTACGGGTCCCTAGACAGGGTGGGAATTCACCCCTCCACTTT. Amino acid sequence: CASSLRVPRQGGNSPLHF. The chain recombines TRBV27 with TRBJ1-6; TRBD1 aligns across 7 bases. The trim removed 2 bases at V and 7 bases at J, leaving 14 bases unmatched. CDR1 is MNHEY, CDR2 SMNVEV, per germline (reference sequence). This CDR3 has 18 residues.

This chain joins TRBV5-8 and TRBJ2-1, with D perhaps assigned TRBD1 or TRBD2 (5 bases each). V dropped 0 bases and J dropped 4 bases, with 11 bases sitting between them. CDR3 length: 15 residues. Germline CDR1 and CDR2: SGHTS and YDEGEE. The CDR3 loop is CASSLVGTGYNEQFF. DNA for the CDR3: TGTGCCAGCAGCTTGGTGGGGACGGGGTACAATGAGCAGTTCTTC.

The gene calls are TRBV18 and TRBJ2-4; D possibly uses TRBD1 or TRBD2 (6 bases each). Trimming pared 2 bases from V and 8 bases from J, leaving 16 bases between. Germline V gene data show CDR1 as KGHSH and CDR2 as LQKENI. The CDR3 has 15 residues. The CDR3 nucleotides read TGTGCCAGCTCACCATATACGGGGGCCGGGGACATTCAGTACTTC. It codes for CASSPYTGAGDIQYF.

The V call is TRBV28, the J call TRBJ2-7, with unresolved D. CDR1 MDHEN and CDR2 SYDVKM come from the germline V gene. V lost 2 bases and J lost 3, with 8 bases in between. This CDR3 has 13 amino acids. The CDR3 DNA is TGTGCCAGCAGTTTAGGCAGCTTCTACGAGCAGTACTTC. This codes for CASSLGSFYEQYF. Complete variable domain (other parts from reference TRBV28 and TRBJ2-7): DVKVTQSSRYLVKRTGEKVFLECVQDMDHENMFWYRQDPGLGLRLIYFSYDVKMKEKGDIPEGYSVSREKKERFSLILESASTNQTSMYLCASSLGSFYEQYFGPGTRLTVT.

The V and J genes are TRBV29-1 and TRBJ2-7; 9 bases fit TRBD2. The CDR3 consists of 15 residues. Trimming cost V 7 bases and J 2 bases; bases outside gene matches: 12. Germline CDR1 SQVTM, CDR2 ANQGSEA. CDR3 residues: CSARIGREGPYEQYF. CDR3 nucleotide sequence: TGCAGCGCCAGAATTGGGCGGGAGGGCCCCTACGAGCAGTACTTC.

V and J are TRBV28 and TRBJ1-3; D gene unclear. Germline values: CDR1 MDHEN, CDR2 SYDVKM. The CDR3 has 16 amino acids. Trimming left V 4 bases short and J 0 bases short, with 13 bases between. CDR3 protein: CASSYEGASSGNTIYF. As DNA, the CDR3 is TGTGCCAGCAGTTATGAGGGAGCCTCCTCTGGAAACACCATATATTTT.

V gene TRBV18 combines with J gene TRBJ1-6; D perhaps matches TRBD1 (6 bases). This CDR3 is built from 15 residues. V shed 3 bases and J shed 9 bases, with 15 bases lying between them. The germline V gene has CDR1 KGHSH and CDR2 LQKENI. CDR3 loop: CASSPEGGARSPLHF. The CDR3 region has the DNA TGTGCCAGCTCACCCGAAGGGGGGGCGCGTTCACCCCTCCACTTT.

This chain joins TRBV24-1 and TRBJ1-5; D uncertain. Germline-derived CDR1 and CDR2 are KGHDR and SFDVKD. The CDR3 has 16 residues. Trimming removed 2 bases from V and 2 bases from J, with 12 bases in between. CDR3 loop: CATSDSRRSGNQPQHF. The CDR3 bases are TGTGCCACCAGTGATTCAAGGCGGTCGGGCAATCAGCCCCAGCATTTT.

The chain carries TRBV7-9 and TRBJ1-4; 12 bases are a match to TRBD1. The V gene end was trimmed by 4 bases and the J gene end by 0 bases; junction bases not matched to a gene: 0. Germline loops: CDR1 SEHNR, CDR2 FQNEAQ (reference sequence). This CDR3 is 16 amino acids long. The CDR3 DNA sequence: TGTGCCAGCAGCTGGGACAGGGGGCCAACTAATGAAAAACTGTTTTTT. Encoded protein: CASSWDRGPTNEKLFF.

The CDR3 reads CASLVAEEAFF. CDR3 bases: TGTGCCAGCTTGGTGGCGGAGGAAGCTTTCTTT. The gene calls are TRBV12-3 or TRBV12-4 and TRBJ1-1, with D unresolved. The ends were cut back, 8 bases at V and 8 bases at J, with 12 bases in the middle. This CDR3 spans 11 amino acids.

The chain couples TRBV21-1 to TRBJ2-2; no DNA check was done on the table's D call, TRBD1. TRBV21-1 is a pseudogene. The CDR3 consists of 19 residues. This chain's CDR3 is CASSSDRGASVGQNRELFF. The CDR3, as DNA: TGTGCCAGCAGCTCGGACAGGGGAGCGTCGGTAGGCCAAAACCGGGAGCTGTTTTTT.

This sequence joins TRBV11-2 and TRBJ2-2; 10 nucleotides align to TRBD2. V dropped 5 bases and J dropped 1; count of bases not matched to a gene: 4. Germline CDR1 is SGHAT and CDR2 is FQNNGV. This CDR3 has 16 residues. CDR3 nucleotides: TGTGCCAGCAGCCACCGACTAGCGGGGAACACCGGGGAGCTGTTTTTT. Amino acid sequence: CASSHRLAGNTGELFF.